This paragraph reports one T cell receptor (beta chain). These data are taken from a study of T cell changes during pregnancy in multiple sclerosis. The protocol was immunoSEQ multiplex PCR, while the TCRdb copy is restricted to in-frame clones and leaves out a portion. The table shows tens of thousands of clones, with about nine tenths occurring only once. The origin of this receptor is a female donor with multiple sclerosis, enrolled in a pregnancy study. The specimen was CD4+ T cells from peripheral blood mononuclear cells, collected in the first trimester of pregnancy.

Here the CDR3 DNA reads TGTGCCAGTGCGGGGGAGACCCAGTACTTC. Encoded protein: CASAGETQYF. The rearrangement uses TRBV7-9 and TRBJ2-5; the D gene is possibly TRBD2 (6 bases). With 9 bases removed from V and 5 bases from J, the gap between germline ends came to 7 bases. The length of the CDR3 is 10 residues. Germline-derived CDR1 and CDR2 are SEHNR and FQNEAQ (reference sequence).